The T cell receptor (beta chain) described here comes from a study of blood T cells in healthy people across ages. At the level of the study: In model experiments, template switching was able to capture about one barcoded beta molecule for every two T cells that were present.

Combining a sample-barcoded 5' primer with a J-beta primer mix, a second PCR ran for roughly 7 to 11 cycles. MiXCR was run by TCRdb on the 5' RACE reads, yielding one entry per CDR3 protein. This table has over 750,000 distinct CDR3 sequences, more than 20% appearing once. Aged roughly 6 to 90, donors were systemically healthy Caucasians from Russia. Germline V gene data show CDR1 as MNHEY and CDR2 as SVGAGI. This CDR3 has 14 amino acids. Trimming stripped 5 bases from V and 7 bases from J, with 14 bases between. A few counts support this clonotype. The sample was also reused in another study, on T cells of mothers and their children. That study adds: Each 15 ul cDNA reaction used roughly 1.5 ug RNA; all RNA was used. The study found slightly higher but non-significant overlap in related versus unrelated mother-child pairs.

Sequencing input: blood. This sequence originates from a boy aged 5-17 years in good health. The chain joins TRBV6-5 to TRBJ1-4, with TRBD1 as a possible D gene (5 bases). CDR3 amino acids: CASSQTGDGEKLFF. As DNA, the CDR3 is TGTGCCAGCAGTCAGACGGGGGACGGTGAAAAACTGTTTTTT.